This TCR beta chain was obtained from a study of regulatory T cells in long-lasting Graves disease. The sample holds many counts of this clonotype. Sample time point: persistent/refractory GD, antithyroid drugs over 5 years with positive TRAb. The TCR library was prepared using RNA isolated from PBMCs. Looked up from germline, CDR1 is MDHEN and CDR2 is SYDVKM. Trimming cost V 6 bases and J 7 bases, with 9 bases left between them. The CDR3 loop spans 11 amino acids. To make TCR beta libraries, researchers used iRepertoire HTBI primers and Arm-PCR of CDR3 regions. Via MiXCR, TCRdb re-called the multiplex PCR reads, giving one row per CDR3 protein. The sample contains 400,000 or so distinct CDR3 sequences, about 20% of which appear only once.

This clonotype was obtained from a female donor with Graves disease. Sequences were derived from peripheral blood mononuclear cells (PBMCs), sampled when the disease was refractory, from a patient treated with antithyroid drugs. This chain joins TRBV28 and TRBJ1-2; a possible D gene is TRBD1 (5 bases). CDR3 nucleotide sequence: TGTGCCAGCAGGTCCAGGGCTGGCTACACCTTC. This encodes CASRSRAGYTF.